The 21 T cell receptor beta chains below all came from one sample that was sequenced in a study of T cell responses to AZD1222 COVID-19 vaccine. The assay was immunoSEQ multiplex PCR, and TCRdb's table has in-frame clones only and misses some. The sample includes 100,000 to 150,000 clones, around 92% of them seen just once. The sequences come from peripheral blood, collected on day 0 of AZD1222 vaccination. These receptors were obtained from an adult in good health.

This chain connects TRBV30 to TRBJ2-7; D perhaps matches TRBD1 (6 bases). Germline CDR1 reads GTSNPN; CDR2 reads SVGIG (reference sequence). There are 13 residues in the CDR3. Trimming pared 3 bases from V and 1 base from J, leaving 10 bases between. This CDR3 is CAWSRGLSYEQYF. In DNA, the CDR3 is TGTGCCTGGAGCAGGGGATTATCCTACGAGCAGTACTTC.

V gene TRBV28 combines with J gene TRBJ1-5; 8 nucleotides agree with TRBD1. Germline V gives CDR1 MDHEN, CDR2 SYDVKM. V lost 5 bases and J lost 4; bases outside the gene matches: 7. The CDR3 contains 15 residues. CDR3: CASSPQTGANQPQHF. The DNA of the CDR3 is TGTGCCAGCAGTCCCCAGACAGGGGCGAATCAGCCCCAGCATTTT.

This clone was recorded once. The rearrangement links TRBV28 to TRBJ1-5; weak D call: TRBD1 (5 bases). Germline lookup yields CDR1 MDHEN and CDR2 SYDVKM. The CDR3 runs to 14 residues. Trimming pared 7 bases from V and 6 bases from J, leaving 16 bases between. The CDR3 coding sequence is TGTGCCAGCACCCCCAGGGCCTTGGCTCAGCCCCAGCATTTT. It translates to CASTPRALAQPQHF.

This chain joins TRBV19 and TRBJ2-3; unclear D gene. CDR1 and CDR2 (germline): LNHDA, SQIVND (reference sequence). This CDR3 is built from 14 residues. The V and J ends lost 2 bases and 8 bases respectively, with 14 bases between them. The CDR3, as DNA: TGTGCCAGTAGTATACAACCTAGTGATGTTACGCAGTATTTT. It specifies CASSIQPSDVTQYF.

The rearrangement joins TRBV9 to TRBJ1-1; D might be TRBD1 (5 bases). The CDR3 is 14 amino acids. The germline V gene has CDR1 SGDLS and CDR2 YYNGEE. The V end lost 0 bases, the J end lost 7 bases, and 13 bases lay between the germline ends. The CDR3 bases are TGTGCCAGCAGCGTAGTTGGGGCTGGAGGTGAAGCTTTCTTT. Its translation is CASSVVGAGGEAFF.

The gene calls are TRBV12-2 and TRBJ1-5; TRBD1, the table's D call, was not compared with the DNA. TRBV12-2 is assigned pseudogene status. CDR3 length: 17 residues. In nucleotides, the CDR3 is TGTGCAAGTCGCTTAGTAGACCTTGACAGGGCCAATCAGCCCCAGCATTTT. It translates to CASRLVDLDRANQPQHF.

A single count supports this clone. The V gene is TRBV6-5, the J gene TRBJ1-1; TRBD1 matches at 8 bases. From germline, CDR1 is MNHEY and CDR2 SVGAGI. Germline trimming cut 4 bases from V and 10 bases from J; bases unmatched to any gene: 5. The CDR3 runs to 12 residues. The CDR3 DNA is TGTGCCAGCAGTTCCGGGACAGGAGTAGCTTTCTTT. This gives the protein CASSSGTGVAFF.

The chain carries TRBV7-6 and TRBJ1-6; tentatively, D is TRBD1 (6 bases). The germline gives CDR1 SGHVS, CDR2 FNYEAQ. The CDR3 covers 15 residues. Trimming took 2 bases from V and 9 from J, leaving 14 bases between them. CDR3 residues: CASSLRPGQTSPLHF. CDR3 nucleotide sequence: TGTGCCAGCAGCTTACGGCCCGGACAGACTTCACCCCTCCACTTT.

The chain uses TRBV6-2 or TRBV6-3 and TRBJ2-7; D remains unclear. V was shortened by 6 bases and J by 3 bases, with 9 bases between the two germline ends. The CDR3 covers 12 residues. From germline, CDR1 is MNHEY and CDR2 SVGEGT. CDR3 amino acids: CASSPHDYEQYF. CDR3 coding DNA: TGTGCCAGCAGCCCACATGACTACGAGCAGTACTTC.

CDR3 in DNA: TGTGCCAGCAGCAAACGACAGGGAAGGTTGGATGGCTACACCTTC. Translating gives CASSKRQGRLDGYTF. The chain combines TRBV2 with TRBJ1-2; 7 bases line up with TRBD1. The CDR3 spans 15 residues. The germline V gene encodes CDR1 SNHLY and CDR2 FYNNEI. The V segment lost 6 bases and the J segment 6 bases; nucleotides outside the gene matches: 13.

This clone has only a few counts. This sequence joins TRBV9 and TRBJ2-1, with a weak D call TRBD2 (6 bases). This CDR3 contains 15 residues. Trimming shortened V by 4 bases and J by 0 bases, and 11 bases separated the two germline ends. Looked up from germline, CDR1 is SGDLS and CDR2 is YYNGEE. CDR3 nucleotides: TGTGCCAGCAGCTCCGGAGGGAGCTCCTACAATGAGCAGTTCTTC. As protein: CASSSGGSSYNEQFF.

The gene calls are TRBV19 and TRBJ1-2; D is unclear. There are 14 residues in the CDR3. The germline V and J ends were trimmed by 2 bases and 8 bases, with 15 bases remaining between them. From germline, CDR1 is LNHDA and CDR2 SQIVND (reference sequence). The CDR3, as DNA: TGTGCCAGTAGTATAACGGGCATGGCTCGGGGCTACACCTTC. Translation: CASSITGMARGYTF. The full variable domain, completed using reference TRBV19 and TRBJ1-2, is DGGITQSPKYLFRKEGQNVTLSCEQNLNHDAMYWYRQDPGQGLRLIYYSQIVNDFQKGDIAEGYSVSREKKESFPLTVTSAQKNPTAFYLCASSITGMARGYTFGSGTRLTVV.

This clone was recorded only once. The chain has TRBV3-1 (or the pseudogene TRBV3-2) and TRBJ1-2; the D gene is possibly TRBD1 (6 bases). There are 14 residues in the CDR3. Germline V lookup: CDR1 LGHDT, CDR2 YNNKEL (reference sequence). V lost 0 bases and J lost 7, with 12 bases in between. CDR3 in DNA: TGTGCCAGCAGCCAAGATCCCAGGGGCTCTGGCTACACCTTC. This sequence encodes CASSQDPRGSGYTF.

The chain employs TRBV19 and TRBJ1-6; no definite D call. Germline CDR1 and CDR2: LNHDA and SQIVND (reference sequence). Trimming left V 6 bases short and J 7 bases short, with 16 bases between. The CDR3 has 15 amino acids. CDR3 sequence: CASRPRTRPNSPLHF. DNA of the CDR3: TGTGCCAGTAGGCCCCGGACCAGACCCAATTCACCCCTCCACTTT.

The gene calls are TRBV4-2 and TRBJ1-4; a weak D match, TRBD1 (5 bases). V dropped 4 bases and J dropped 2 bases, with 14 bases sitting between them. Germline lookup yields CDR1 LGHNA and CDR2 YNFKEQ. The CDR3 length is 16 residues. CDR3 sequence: CASSPSGSPTNEKLFF. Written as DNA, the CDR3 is TGTGCCAGCAGCCCATCAGGGTCACCCACTAATGAAAAACTGTTTTTT.

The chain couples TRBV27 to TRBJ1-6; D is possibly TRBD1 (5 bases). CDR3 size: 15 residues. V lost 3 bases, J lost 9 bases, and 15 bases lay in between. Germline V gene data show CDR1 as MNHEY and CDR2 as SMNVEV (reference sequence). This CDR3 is CASSFRQVGGSPLHF. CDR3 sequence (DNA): TGTGCCAGCAGTTTTCGTCAGGTTGGGGGTTCACCCCTCCACTTT.

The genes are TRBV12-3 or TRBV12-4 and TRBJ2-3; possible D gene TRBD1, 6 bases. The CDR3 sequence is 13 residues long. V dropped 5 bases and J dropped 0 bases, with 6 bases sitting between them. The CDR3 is CASSTGSTDTQYF. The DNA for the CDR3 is TGTGCCAGCAGTACAGGGAGCACAGATACGCAGTATTTT.

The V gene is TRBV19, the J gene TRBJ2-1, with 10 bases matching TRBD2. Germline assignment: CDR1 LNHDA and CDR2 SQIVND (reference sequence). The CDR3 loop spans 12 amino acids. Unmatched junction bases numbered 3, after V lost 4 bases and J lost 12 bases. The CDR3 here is CASSTRLAGQFF. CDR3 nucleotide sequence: TGTGCCAGTAGTACTCGACTAGCGGGGCAGTTCTTC.

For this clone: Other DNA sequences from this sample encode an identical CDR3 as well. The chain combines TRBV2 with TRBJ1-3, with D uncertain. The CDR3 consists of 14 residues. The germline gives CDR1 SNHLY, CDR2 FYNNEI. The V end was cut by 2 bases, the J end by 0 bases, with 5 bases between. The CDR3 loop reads CASSEPRSGNTIYF. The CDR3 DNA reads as TGTGCCAGCAGTGAACCACGCTCTGGAAACACCATATATTTT.

CDR3 sequence (DNA): TGTGCCACCAGTGTCTCCCGGGAGGCACTAGTGGGCACAGATACGCAGTATTTT. Translated, it gives CATSVSREALVGTDTQYF. The chain joins TRBV24-1 to TRBJ2-3; TRBD2 matches at 7 bases. The trim removed 5 bases at V and 1 base at J, leaving 14 bases unmatched. The CDR3 is 18 residues long. Germline CDR1 reads KGHDR; CDR2 reads SFDVKD.

This CDR3 is CASSVSGLAGVGEQFF. CDR3 nucleotide sequence: TGTGCCAGCAGCGTATCGGGACTAGCGGGAGTCGGTGAGCAGTTCTTC. The rearrangement joins TRBV9 to TRBJ2-1; TRBD2 matches at 14 bases. Germline CDR1 SGDLS, CDR2 YYNGEE. The CDR3 is 16 residues long. V lost 1 base, J lost 9 bases, and 6 bases stayed unmatched. The full variable domain, its missing parts supplied by reference TRBV9 and TRBJ2-1, is DSGVTQTPKHLITATGQRVTLRCSPRSGDLSVYWYQQSLDQGLQFLIQYYNGEERAKGNILERFSAQQFPDLHSELNLSSLELGDSALYFCASSVSGLAGVGEQFFGPGTRLTVL.